Presented here are 5 T cell receptor beta chains from one specimen sequenced in a study of T cell responses to AZD1222 COVID-19 vaccine. Sequencing was performed with immunoSEQ multiplex PCR; in TCRdb, only in-frame clones are kept and a portion is missing. In the table there are fewer than 55,000 clones, approximately 86% of which are singletons. The sequences come from peripheral blood, collected on day 0 of AZD1222 vaccination. All receptors come from an adult in good health.

The chain carries TRBV19 and TRBJ2-3; D ambiguous. The CDR3 contains 13 residues. Germline-derived CDR1 and CDR2 are LNHDA and SQIVND (reference sequence). V was shortened by 11 bases and J by 2 bases, with 14 bases between the two germline ends. In nucleotides, the CDR3 is TGTGCCGCTTCCCCCTCGGCCACAGATACGCAGTATTTT. It codes for CAASPSATDTQYF.

J is TRBJ1-2 and V is TRBV6-5, with D possibly TRBD1 on 6 matching bases. Germline values: CDR1 MNHEY, CDR2 SVGAGI. V was shortened by 7 bases and J by 7 bases, with 22 bases between the two germline ends. The CDR3 has 15 residues. CDR3 in DNA: TGTGCCAGCACCTACGGGGGGGGCGCCGGTAGTGGCTACACCTTC. Encoded protein: CASTYGGGAGSGYTF.

The genes are TRBV29-1 and TRBJ2-5; weak D call: TRBD2 (5 bases). The CDR3 totals 15 residues. Germline values: CDR1 SQVTM, CDR2 ANQGSEA. Trimming stripped 0 bases from V and 1 base from J, with 12 bases between. The CDR3 DNA reads TGCAGCGTTGAAGATCGGTTTGGACTCCAAGAGACCCAGTACTTC. Its translation is CSVEDRFGLQETQYF.

This sequence joins TRBV19 and TRBJ1-5; D may be TRBD1 (5 bases). V was trimmed by 8 bases and J by 7 bases, leaving 18 bases between them. The germline V gene has CDR1 LNHDA and CDR2 SQIVND (reference sequence). The CDR3 is 14 amino acids. The CDR3 bases are TGTGCCAGTTGCCTGGACGGGGCCCGACAGCCCCAGCATTTT. It is translated as CASCLDGARQPQHF.

This clone is medium-sized (0.01 to 0.1%). V is TRBV18 and J is TRBJ2-1; TRBD2 aligns across 7 bases. The CDR3 runs 15 residues. V was pared by 1 base and J by 7 bases, with 7 bases of the junction left unmatched. CDR1 and CDR2 (germline): KGHSH, LQKENI. In DNA, the CDR3 is TGTGCCAGCTCACCACGGGAGGGTCGGCCGAATGAGCAGTTCTTC. It specifies CASSPREGRPNEQFF.